The clone carrying this T cell receptor beta chain has a handful of counts. The target antigen is unknown. This record comes from a study of T cell repertoires in cytomegalovirus infection. Study at large: Public TCR beta signatures provided an indication of both CMV infection and a matching HLA type.

Overall study findings and caveats: HLA-C-restricted TCR beta clonotypes specific for CMV led the ex vivo response. Carriage of CMV together with the relevant HLA was identifiable through cumulative public TCR beta family frequency.

V lost 0 bases, J lost 4 bases, and 14 bases lay in between. Germline CDR1 LGHNA, CDR2 YSLEER. CDR3 length equals 16 residues. A single record per CDR3 protein comes from TCRdb applying MiXCR to the reads. This table holds 300,000 to 400,000 distinct CDR3 sequences, about a sixth found once. This clonotype originated in a human donor in good health (CMV status not recorded). Some clones in this sample may be carry-over from other donors' samples. The rearrangement uses TRBV4-3 and TRBJ2-3; D might be TRBD2 (5 bases). Source material: PBMCs. CDR3 amino acids: CASSQERRQLPDTQYF. CDR3 nucleotide sequence: TGCGCCAGCAGCCAAGAAAGGAGGCAGCTCCCAGATACGCAGTATTTT.